A single T cell receptor (beta chain) is shown here with its context. V was clipped by 8 bases and J by 2 bases, with 22 bases between them. CDR3 length equals 15 residues. Germline assignment: CDR1 SQVTM and CDR2 ANQGSEA. The treatment: oral pan-JAK inhibitor, 5-10 mg twice daily. Isolated RNA was reverse transcribed into cDNA used as the sequencing template. Profiled with immunoSEQ multiplex PCR; TCRdb holds only in-frame clones, not every one. The sample yields about 220,000 clones, 50% to 60% seen once. The data originate from a study of CD8+ T cells in alopecia areata. In the study overall: Twice daily, treated patients received 5 to 10 mg of oral tofacitinib.

The gene calls are TRBV29-1 and TRBJ2-7; D could derive from TRBD1 or TRBD2 (7 bases each). This sequence originates from a human donor with alopecia areata. Source: CD4+ T cells sorted from blood, taken at week 4, from a patient treated with tofacitinib. For the CDR3, the DNA is TGCAGCACCTCCTCAGGGGGGGGGTCCGCCTACGAGCAGTACTTC. Translated, it gives CSTSSGGGSAYEQYF.